The clone carrying this T cell receptor (beta chain) was seen a handful of times. Its antigen is as yet unknown. This sample was included in a study of T cells in Graves' hyperthyroidism and ophthalmopathy. Across the study: Peripheral blood specimens were obtained at initial diagnosis, prior to any treatment. Whole-study results and caveats: Peripheral blood also featured most of the thyroid clonotypes expanded above 0.001.

The CDR3 length is 14 residues. V was trimmed by 0 bases and J by 5 bases, leaving 10 bases between them. Germline CDR1 and CDR2: MGHRA and YSYEKL. Amplification yielded TCR beta CDR3 regions, with RNA transcripts as the source. The HTBI set primed first-round TCR CDR3 RT-PCR. One entry per CDR3 protein results from TCRdb running MiXCR on the multiplex PCR reads. The table shows fewer than 450,000 distinct CDR3 sequences, with roughly 18% occurring only once. Exclusions: uncontrolled infection, other autoimmune disease, pregnancy, lactation. Source material: blood. The TCR originated in a man between 18 and 35 years old with Graves' ophthalmopathy. J is TRBJ2-5 and V is TRBV4-1; D is unresolved. The CDR3, as DNA: TGCGCCAGCAGCCAAGATGAAGGGTTGGAGACCCAGTACTTC. It translates to CASSQDEGLETQYF.